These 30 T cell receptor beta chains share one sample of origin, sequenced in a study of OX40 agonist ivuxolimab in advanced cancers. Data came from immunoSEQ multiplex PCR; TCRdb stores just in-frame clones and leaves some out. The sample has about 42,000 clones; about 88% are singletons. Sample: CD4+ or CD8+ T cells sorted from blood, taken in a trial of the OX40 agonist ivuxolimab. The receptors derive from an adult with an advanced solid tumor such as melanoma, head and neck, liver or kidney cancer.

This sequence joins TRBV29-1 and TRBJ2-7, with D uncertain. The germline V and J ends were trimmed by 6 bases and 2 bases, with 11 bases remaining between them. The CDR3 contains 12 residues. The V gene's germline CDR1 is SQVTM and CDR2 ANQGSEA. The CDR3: CSVRTTTYEQYF. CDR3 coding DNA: TGCAGCGTGCGAACCACCACCTACGAGCAGTACTTC.

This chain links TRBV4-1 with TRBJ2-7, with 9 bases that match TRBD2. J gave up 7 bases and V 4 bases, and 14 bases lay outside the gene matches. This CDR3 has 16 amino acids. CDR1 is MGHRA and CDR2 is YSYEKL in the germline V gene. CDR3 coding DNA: TGCGCCAGCAGCCTTAACTCGGCGGGAGGGCCTCTTGAGCAGTACTTC. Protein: CASSLNSAGGPLEQYF.

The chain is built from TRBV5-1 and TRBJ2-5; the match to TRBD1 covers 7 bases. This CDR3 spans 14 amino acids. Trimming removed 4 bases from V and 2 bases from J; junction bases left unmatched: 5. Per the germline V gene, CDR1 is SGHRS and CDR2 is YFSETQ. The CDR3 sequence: CASSIRDSQETQYF. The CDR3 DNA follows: TGCGCCAGCAGCATCCGGGACAGTCAAGAGACCCAGTACTTC.

DNA for the CDR3: TGTGCCAGCTCATCCTTAGCGGGGAGCTCCTACAATGAGCAGTTCTTC. Protein: CASSSLAGSSYNEQFF. The chain uses TRBV18 and TRBJ2-1, with 8 bases matching TRBD2. Germline CDR1 is KGHSH and CDR2 is LQKENI. The J segment lost 0 bases and the V segment lost 5 bases, leaving 6 bases of the junction unmatched. This CDR3 comprises 16 residues.

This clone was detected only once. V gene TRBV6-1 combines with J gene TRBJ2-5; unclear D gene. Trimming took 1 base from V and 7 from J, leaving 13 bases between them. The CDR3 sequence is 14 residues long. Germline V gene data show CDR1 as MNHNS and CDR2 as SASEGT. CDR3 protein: CASSEEYGPVTQYF. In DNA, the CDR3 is TGTGCCAGCAGTGAAGAGTACGGCCCGGTGACCCAGTACTTC.

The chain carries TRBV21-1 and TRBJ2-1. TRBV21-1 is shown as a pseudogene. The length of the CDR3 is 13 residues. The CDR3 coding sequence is TGTGCCAGCAGCACCGTGGGGAACAATGAGCAGTTCTTC. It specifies CASSTVGNNEQFF.

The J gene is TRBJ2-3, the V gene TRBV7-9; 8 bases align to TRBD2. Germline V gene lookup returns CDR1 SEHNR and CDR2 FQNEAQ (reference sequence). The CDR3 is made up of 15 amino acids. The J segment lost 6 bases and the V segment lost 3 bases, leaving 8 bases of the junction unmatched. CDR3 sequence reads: CASSFPGTSLDTQYF. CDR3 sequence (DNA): TGTGCCAGCAGCTTTCCCGGGACTAGTTTGGATACGCAGTATTTT.

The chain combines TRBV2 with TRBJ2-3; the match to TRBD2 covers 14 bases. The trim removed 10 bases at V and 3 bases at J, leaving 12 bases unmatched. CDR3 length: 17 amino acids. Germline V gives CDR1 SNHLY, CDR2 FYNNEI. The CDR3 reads CANSGLAGVMGTDTQYF. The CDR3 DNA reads TGTGCCAATTCGGGACTAGCGGGAGTTATGGGAACAGATACGCAGTATTTT.

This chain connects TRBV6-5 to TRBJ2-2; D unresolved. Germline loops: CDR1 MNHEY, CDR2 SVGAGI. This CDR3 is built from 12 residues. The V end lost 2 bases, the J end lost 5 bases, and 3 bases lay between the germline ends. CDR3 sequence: CASSYQTGELFF. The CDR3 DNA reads TGTGCCAGCAGTTACCAGACCGGGGAGCTGTTTTTT.

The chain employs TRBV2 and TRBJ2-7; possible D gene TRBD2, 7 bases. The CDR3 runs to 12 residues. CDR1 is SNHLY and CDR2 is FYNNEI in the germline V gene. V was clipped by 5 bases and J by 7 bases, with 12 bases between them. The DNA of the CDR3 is TGTGCCAGCAGTTGGAGGGGGGGAGAGCAGTACTTC. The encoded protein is CASSWRGGEQYF.

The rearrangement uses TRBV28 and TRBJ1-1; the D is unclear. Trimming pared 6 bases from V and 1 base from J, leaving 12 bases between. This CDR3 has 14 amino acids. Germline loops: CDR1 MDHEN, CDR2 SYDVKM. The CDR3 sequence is CASSLVSRNTEAFF. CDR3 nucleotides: TGTGCCAGCAGCCTCGTCAGTAGGAACACTGAAGCTTTCTTT.

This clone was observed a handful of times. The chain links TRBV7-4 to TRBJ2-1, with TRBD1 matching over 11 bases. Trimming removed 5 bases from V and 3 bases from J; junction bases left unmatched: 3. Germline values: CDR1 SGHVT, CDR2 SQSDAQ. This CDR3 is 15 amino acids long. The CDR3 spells CASSAGTGGYNEQFF. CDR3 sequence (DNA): TGTGCCAGCAGCGCCGGGACAGGGGGCTACAATGAGCAGTTCTTC. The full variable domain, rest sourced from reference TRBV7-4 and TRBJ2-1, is GAGVSQSPRYKVAKRGRDVALRCDSISGHVTLYWYRQTLGQGSEVLTYSQSDAQRDKSGRPSGRFSAERPERSVSTLKIQRTEQGDSAVYLCASSAGTGGYNEQFFGPGTRLTVL.

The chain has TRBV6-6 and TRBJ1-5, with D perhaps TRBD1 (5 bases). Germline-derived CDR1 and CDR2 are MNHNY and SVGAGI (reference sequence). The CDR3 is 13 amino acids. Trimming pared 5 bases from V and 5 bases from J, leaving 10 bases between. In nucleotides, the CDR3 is TGTGCCAGCAGTACCCGGGACCATCAGCCCCAGCATTTT. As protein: CASSTRDHQPQHF.

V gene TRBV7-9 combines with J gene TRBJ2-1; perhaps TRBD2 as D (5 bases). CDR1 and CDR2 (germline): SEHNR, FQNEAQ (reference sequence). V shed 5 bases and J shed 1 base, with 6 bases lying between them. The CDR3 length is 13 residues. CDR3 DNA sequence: TGTGCCAGCAGCCCGGGGTCCTACAATGAGCAGTTCTTC. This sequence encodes CASSPGSYNEQFF.

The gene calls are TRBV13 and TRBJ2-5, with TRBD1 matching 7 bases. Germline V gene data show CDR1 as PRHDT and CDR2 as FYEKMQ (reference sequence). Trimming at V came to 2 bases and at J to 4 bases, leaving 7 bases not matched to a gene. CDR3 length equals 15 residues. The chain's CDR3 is CASSLLTGVRETQYF. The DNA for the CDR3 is TGTGCCAGCAGCTTACTAACAGGGGTGCGAGAGACCCAGTACTTC. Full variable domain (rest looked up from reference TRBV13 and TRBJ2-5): AAGVIQSPRHLIKEKRETATLKCYPIPRHDTVYWYQQGPGQDPQFLISFYEKMQSDKGSIPDRFSAQQFSDYHSELNMSSLELGDSALYFCASSLLTGVRETQYFGPGTRLLVL.

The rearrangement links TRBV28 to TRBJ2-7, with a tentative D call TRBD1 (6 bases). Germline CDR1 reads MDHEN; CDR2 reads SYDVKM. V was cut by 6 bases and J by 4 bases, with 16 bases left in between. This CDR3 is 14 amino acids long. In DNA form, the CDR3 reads TGTGCCAGCAGCCCCAGGGGCAGGGGATACGAGCAGTACTTC. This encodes CASSPRGRGYEQYF.

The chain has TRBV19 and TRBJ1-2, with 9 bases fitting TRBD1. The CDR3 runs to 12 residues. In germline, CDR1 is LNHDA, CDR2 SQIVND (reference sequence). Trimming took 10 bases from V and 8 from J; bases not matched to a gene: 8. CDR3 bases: TGTGCCACCAACAGGGGGCGGGACGGCTACACCTTC. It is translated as CATNRGRDGYTF.

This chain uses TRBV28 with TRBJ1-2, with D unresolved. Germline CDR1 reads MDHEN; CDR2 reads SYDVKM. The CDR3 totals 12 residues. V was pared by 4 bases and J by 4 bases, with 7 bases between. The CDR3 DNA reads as TGTGCCAGCAGTTCCGCACGCTATGGCTACACCTTC. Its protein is CASSSARYGYTF.

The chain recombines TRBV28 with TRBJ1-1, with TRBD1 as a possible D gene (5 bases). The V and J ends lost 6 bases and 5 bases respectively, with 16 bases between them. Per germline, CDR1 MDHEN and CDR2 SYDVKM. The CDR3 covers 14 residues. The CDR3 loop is CASRPGGGRTEAFF. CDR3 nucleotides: TGTGCCAGCAGACCCGGGGGAGGGCGGACTGAAGCTTTCTTT.

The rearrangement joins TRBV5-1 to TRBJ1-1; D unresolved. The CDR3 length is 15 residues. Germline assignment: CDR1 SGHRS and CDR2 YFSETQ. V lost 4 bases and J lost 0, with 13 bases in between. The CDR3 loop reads CASSPAANLNTEAFF. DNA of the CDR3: TGCGCCAGCAGCCCGGCAGCCAATCTGAACACTGAAGCTTTCTTT. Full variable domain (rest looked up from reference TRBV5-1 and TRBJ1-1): KAGVTQTPRYLIKTRGQQVTLSCSPISGHRSVSWYQQTPGQGLQFLFEYFSETQRNKGNFPGRFSGRQFSNSRSEMNVSTLELGDSALYLCASSPAANLNTEAFFGQGTRLTVV.

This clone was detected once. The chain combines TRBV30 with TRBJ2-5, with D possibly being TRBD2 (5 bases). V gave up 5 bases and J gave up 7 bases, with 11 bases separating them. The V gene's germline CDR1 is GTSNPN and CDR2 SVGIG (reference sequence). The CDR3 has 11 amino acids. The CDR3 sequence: CAWEKSGTQYF. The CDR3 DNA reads TGTGCCTGGGAGAAAAGCGGGACCCAGTACTTC.

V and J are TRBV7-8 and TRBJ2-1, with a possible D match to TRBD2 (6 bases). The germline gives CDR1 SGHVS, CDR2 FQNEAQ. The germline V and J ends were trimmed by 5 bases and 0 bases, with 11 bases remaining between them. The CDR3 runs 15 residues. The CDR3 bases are TGTGCCAGCAGCCCCCGCGGGGCCTCCTACAATGAGCAGTTCTTC. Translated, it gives CASSPRGASYNEQFF.

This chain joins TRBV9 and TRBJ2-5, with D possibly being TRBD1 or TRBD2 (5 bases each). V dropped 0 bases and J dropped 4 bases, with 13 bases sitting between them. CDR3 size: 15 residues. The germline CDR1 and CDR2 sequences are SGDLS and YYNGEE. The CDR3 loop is CASSVGRAGTETQYF. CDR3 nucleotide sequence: TGTGCCAGCAGCGTAGGAAGGGCAGGGACAGAGACCCAGTACTTC.

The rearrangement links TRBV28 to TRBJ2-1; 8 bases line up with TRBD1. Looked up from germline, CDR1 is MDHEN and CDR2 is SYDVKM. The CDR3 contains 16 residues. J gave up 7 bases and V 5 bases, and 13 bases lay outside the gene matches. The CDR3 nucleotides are TGTGCCAGCAGTAAAGGACAGGGATGGAGTGGGAATGAGCAGTTCTTC. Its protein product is CASSKGQGWSGNEQFF.

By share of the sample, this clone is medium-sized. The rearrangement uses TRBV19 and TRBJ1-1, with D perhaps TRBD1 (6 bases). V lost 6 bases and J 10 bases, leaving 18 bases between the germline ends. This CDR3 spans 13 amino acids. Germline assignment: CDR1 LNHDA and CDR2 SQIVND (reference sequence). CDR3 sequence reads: CASSQQGPTGAFF. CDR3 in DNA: TGTGCCAGTAGCCAACAGGGCCCAACGGGAGCTTTCTTT.

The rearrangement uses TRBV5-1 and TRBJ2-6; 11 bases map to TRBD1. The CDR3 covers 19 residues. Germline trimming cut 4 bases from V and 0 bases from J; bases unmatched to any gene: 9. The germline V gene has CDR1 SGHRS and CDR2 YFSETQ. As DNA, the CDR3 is TGCGCCAGCAGCCCAAGGACCGGGACAGGGGGCTCTGGGGCCAACGTCCTGACTTTC. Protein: CASSPRTGTGGSGANVLTF.

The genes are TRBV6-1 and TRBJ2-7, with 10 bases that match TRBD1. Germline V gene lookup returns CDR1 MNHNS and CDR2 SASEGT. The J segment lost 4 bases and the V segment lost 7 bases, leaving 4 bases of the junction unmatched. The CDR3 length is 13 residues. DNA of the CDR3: TGTGCCAGCATTGACAGGGGGCGGTACGAGCAGTACTTC. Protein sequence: CASIDRGRYEQYF.

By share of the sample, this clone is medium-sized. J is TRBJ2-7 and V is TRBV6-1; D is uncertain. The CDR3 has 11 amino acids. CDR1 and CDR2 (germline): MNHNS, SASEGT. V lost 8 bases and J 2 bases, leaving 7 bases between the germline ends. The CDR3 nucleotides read TGTGCCAGCCTTCGAACCTACGAGCAGTACTTC. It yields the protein CASLRTYEQYF.

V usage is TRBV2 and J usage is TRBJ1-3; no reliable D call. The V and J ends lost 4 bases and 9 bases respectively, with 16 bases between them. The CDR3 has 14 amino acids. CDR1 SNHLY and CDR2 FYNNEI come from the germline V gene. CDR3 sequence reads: CASSVPDGQSTIYF. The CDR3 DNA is TGTGCCAGCAGTGTCCCGGACGGCCAGTCCACCATATATTTT.

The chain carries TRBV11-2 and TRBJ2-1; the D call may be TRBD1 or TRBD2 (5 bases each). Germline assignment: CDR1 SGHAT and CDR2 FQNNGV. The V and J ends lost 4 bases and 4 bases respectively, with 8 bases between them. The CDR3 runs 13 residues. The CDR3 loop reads CASSSRGYNEQFF. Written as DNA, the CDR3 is TGTGCCAGCAGCTCGAGGGGTTACAATGAGCAGTTCTTC.